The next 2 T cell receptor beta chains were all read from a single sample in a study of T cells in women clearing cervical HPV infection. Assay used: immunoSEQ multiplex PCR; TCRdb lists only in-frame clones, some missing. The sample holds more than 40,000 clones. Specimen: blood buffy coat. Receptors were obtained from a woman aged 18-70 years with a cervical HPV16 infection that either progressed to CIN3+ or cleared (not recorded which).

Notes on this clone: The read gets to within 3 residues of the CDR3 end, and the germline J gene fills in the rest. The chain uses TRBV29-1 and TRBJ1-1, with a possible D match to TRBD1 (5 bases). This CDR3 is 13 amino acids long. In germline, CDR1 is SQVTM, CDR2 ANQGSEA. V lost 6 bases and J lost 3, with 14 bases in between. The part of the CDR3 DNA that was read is TGCAGCGTCAGGAGAGGGGATTACACTGAA. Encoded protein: CSVRRGDYTE. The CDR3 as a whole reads CSVRRGDYTEAFF.

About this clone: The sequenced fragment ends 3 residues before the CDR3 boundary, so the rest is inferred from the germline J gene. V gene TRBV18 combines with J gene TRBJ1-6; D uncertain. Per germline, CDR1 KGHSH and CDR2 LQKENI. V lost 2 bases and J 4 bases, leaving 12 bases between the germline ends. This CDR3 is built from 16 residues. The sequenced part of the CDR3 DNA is TGTGCCAGCTCACCAAGTAATCGCGATTATAATTCACCC. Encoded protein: CASSPSNRDYNSP. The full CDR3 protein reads CASSPSNRDYNSPLHF.